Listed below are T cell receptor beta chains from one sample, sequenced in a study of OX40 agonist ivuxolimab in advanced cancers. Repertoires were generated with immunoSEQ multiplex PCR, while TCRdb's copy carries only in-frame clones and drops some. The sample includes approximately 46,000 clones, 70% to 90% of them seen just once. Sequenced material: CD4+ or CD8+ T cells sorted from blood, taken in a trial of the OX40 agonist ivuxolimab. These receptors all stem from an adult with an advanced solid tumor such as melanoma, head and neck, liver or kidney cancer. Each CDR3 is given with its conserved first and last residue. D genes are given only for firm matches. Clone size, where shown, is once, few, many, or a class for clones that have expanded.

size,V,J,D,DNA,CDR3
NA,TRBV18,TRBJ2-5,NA,TGTGCCAGCTCAGGCGGGGACCTGGGGGAGACCCAGTACTTC,CASSGGDLGETQYF
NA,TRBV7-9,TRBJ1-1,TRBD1,TGTGCCAGCAGCTCGACAGGGAACGCTGAAGCTTTCTTT,CASSSTGNAEAFF
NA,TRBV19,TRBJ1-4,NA,TGTGCCAGTAGTGTATCTGCAACTAATGAAAAACTGTTTTTT,CASSVSATNEKLFF
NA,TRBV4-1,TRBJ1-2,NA,TGCGCCAGCAGCCAAGAAAATAACTATGGCTACACCTTC,CASSQENNYGYTF
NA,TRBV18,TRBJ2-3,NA,TGTGCCAGCTCACCACTCCAACAGGGAGCCAGCACAGATACGCAGTATTTT,CASSPLQQGASTDTQYF
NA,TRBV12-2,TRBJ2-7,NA,TGTGCAAGTCGCTGGGACAGCTACGAGCAGTACTTC,CASRWDSYEQYF
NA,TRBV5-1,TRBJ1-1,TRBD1,TGCGCCAGCAGCAGGACGACAGGGGGCAAAGCTTTCTTT,CASSRTTGGKAFF
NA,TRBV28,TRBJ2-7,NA,TGTGCCAGCAGGCCTCTTTTCAGTGTCTCAGGCTACGAGCAGTACTTC,CASRPLFSVSGYEQYF
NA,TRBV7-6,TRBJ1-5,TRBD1,TGTGCCAGCAGCTCCAGGGGGAAGGATCAGCCCCAGCATTTT,CASSSRGKDQPQHF
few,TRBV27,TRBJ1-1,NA,TGTGCCAGCAGTTTAGGGCAGGGAGGGACTGAAGCTTTCTTT,CASSLGQGGTEAFF
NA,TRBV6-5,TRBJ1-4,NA,TGTGCCAGCACGGGTTCGCAGGATGGGGAAAAACTGTTTTTT,CASTGSQDGEKLFF
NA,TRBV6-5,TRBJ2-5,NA,TGTGCCAGCAGTTACATCGGTGCTCGGGGAGAGACCCAGTACTTC,CASSYIGARGETQYF
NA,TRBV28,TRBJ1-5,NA,TGTGCCAGCAGTTTCCCCGGTGGTCAGCCCCAGCATTTT,CASSFPGGQPQHF
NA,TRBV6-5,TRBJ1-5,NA,TGTGCCACCAGTCCGGGAGGGCAGAATCAGCCCCAGCATTTT,CATSPGGQNQPQHF
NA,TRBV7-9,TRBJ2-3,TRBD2,TGTGCCAGCAGCTCCAGCGGGGGGGCCACAGATACGCAGTATTTT,CASSSSGGATDTQYF
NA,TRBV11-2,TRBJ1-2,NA,TGTGCCAGCAAGGGCATACAGGCCTATGGCTACACCTTC,CASKGIQAYGYTF
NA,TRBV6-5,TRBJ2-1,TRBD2,TGTGCCAGCAGTTCCGATTGGGAGGGGCCCTACAATGAGCAGTTCTTC,CASSSDWEGPYNEQFF
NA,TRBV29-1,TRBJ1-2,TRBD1,TGCAGCGTCCCCCGGGACAGGGTGGAGGGCTACACCTTC,CSVPRDRVEGYTF
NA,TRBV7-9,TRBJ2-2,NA,TGTGCCAGCAGCTTACTCTTTTCCGGGGGAGTGAACACCGGGGAGCTGTTTTTT,CASSLLFSGGVNTGELFF
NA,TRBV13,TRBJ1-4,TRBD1,TGTGCCACCGGGGGACAGGGGGGAAAACTGTTTTTT,CATGGQGGKLFF
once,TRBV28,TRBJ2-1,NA,TGTGCCAGCAGTTTAGGTCTCGGGGTCTCGGATGAGCAGTTCTTC,CASSLGLGVSDEQFF
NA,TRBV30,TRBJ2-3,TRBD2,TGTGCCTGGAGACCTAGCGGGGGGCCCCCAGATACGCAGTATTTT,CAWRPSGGPPDTQYF
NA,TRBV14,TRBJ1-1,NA,TGTGCCAGCAGCCTAAGGGGGGATTACACTGAAGCTTTCTTT,CASSLRGDYTEAFF
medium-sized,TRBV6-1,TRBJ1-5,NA,TGTGCCAGCAGTGGGACAGAGAATCAGCCCCAGCATTTT,CASSGTENQPQHF
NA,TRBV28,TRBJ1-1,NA,TGTGCCAGCAGTGAAACAGGTTTGAACACTGAAGCTTTCTTT,CASSETGLNTEAFF
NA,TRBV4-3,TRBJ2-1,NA,TGCGCCAGCAGCCAAGATACCGGGGGGCCTTACATAAATGAGCAGTTCTTC,CASSQDTGGPYINEQFF
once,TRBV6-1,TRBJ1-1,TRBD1,TGTGCCAGCAGGACAGGGCTGAACACTGAAGCTTTCTTT,CASRTGLNTEAFF
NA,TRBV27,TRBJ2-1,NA,TGTGCCAGCAGTTTATCTCGGATCAACGAGCAGTTCTTC,CASSLSRINEQFF
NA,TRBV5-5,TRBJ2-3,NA,TGTGCCAGCGACGTAAGGGGCACAGATACGCAGTATTTT,CASDVRGTDTQYF
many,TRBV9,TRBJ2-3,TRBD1,TGTGCCAGCAGCGAACGACAGGGGACCTACACAGATACGCAGTATTTT,CASSERQGTYTDTQYF
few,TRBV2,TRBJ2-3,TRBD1,TGTGCCAGCAGTGGTGGGACAGGGTTGACAGATACGCAGTATTTT,CASSGGTGLTDTQYF
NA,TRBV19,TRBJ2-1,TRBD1,TGTGCCAGTAGTCTGGACAGGATCGAGCAGTTCTTC,CASSLDRIEQFF
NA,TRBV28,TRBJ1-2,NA,TGTGCCAGCAGTTCGGACCTAACAGTTAACTATGGCTACACCTTC,CASSSDLTVNYGYTF
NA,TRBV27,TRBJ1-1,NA,TGTGCCAGCAGTCTGAAGAACACTGAAGCTTTCTTT,CASSLKNTEAFF
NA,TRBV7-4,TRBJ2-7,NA,TGTGCCAGCAGCCAGGGACCGACCTACGAGCAGTACTTC,CASSQGPTYEQYF
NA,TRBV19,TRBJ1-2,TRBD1,TGTGCCAGTAGTATCACTCGGGACAGCATTTATGGCTACACCTTC,CASSITRDSIYGYTF
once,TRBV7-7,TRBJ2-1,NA,TGTGCCAGCAGCTTAGAGCCCGGACTGGATAACAATGAGCAGTTCTTC,CASSLEPGLDNNEQFF
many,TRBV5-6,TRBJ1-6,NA,TGTGCCAGCAGCTTGGGGGGAGCCCCACCCCTCCACTTT,CASSLGGAPPLHF
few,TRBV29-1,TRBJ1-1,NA,TGCAGCGTTCCGAGGTCCTTTAACACTGAAGCTTTCTTT,CSVPRSFNTEAFF
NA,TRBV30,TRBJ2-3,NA,TGTGCCTGGAAGGTTCAGGGGAGCACAGATACGCAGTATTTT,CAWKVQGSTDTQYF
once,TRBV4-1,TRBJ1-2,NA,TGCGCCAGCAGCCAAGGTGGGGTCCGCTACACCTTC,CASSQGGVRYTF
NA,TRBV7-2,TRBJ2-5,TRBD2,TGTGCCAGCAGAGCCTCGGGAGCGGGGCGGGAGACCCAGTACTTC,CASRASGAGRETQYF
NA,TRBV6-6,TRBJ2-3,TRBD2,TGTGCCAGCAGTTCTGAGACTAGCCTGGGAGATACGCAGTATTTT,CASSSETSLGDTQYF
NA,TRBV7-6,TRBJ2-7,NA,TGTGCCAGCAGCTTAGAGGGGTACAGTTCCTACGAGCAGTACTTC,CASSLEGYSSYEQYF
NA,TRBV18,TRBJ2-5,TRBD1,TGTGCCAGCTCTGACAGGGTTGAAGAGACCCAGTACTTC,CASSDRVEETQYF
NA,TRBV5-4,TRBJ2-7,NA,TGTGCCAGCAGCCCCAGGCCTGCCTACGAGCAGTACTTC,CASSPRPAYEQYF
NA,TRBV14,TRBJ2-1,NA,TGTGCCAGCAGCCAAGATGGCCAGGGGCTAACAAGCTCCTACAATGAGCAGTTCTTC,CASSQDGQGLTSSYNEQFF
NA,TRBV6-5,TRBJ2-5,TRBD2,TGTGCCAGCAGTCCTCTAGCGGGGGATCAAGAGACCCAGTACTTC,CASSPLAGDQETQYF
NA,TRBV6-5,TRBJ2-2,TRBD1,TGTGCCAGCAGTTACTCGGGACAGGGACCCGGGGAGCTGTTTTTT,CASSYSGQGPGELFF
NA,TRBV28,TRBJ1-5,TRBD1,TGTGCCAGCAGTTTAGAAGGAGGGGACAGGGGCGGCAATCAGCCCCAGCATTTT,CASSLEGGDRGGNQPQHF
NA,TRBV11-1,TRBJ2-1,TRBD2,TGTGCCAGCAGCTCTGGGACTAGCGGGGGTGAATACAATGAGCAGTTCTTC,CASSSGTSGGEYNEQFF
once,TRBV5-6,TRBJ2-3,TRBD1,TGTGCCAGCACCCCTCCGGGACAGGCACTTCCTAGCACAGATACGCAGTATTTT,CASTPPGQALPSTDTQYF
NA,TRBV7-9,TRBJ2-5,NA,TGTGCCAGCATCCAAAGTGGGCAAGAGACCCAGTACTTC,CASIQSGQETQYF
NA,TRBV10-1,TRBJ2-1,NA,TGCGCCAGCAGTGGGGGGGAGATCCAGTTCTTC,CASSGGEIQFF
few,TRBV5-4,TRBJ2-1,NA,TGTGCCAGCAGCTTGGATATCGATGAGCAGTTCTTC,CASSLDIDEQFF
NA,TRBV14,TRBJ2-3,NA,TGTGCCAGCAGCCAAGAGGGGAGATCTAGCACAGATACGCAGTATTTT,CASSQEGRSSTDTQYF
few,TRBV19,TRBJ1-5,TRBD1,TGTGCCAGTAGTGTATGGACAGGGGATCAGCCCCAGCATTTT,CASSVWTGDQPQHF